This TCR beta chain stems from a study of cytomegalovirus exposure and HLA in healthy donors. Germline loops: CDR1 SGHNT, CDR2 YYREEE (reference sequence). Unmatched junction bases numbered 11, after V lost 3 bases and J lost 7 bases. The CDR3 runs to 16 residues. The PCR contained 60 Vbeta and 13 Jbeta primers. The repertoire was sequenced with immunoSEQ multiplex PCR; TCRdb's copy has only in-frame clones and lacks some. Of over 150,000 clones in the sample, 68% were seen once. Study-wide findings and caveats: In vitro, a few CMV-associated chains proved specific for CMV antigens. In a later analysis, approximately 15,000 TCR beta sequences were associated with HLA alleles at 0.05 false discovery rate.

Healthy bone marrow donors supplied every sample. This clone was counted only a few times. Its matching antigen is unknown. The specimen was PBMCs. The sequence was collected from a woman aged 40 to 55 in good health and CMV-seropositive. The V call is TRBV5-4, the J call TRBJ1-4; 8 bases are a match to TRBD1. CDR3 sequence (DNA): TGTGCCAGCAGCTCTAGACAGGGGCGAGGTAGTGAAAAACTGTTTTTT. It encodes CASSSRQGRGSEKLFF.